This is a list of T cell receptor beta chains from one sample in a study of technical replicates of blood from a handful of donors. The table came from immunoSEQ multiplex PCR; TCRdb's copy has only in-frame clones and leaves some out. The profile covers 60,000 to 90,000 clones, with 97% appearing a single time and about 0.27% taken by the ten largest. The sequencing sample was made of T cells isolated from PBMCs. The receptors were sampled from a human donor in good health. Each CDR3 is given with its conserved first and last residue. The D gene is left open where the match is weak. Size is omitted from some rows. Given values are once, few, many or a class for expanded clones.

.	TRBV6-6	.	TRBJ1-1	CASSYSQYEAFF	TGTGCCAGCAGTTACTCGCAGTATGAAGCTTTCTTT
.	TRBV7-9	TRBD1	TRBJ1-5	CASSFTGETSPQPQHF	TGTGCCAGCAGCTTTACAGGGGAAACCTCCCCTCAGCCCCAGCATTTT
.	TRBV29-1	TRBD1	TRBJ1-5	CSVKQGNNQPQHF	TGCAGCGTTAAACAGGGGAACAATCAGCCCCAGCATTTT
.	TRBV25-1	.	TRBJ1-1	CASVDWNTEAFF	TGTGCCAGCGTGGACTGGAACACTGAAGCTTTCTTT
.	TRBV4-3	TRBD1	TRBJ1-4	CASSLGTGSNEKLFF	TGCGCCAGCAGCCTCGGGACAGGGTCTAATGAAAAACTGTTTTTT
.	TRBV30	.	TRBJ2-2	CAWSVPGAGELFF	TGTGCCTGGAGTGTACCTGGAGCCGGGGAGCTGTTTTTT
.	TRBV30	.	TRBJ1-2	CALEFGRLAHGYTF	TGTGCCTTGGAGTTTGGCAGGTTAGCGCATGGCTACACCTTC
.	TRBV9	TRBD2	TRBJ2-3	CASSATGLVSDTQYF	TGTGCCAGCAGCGCAACGGGACTAGTTTCAGATACGCAGTATTTT
.	TRBV7-9	.	TRBJ2-1	CASSLAQGLSYNEQFF	TGTGCCAGCAGCTTAGCGCAGGGGTTGTCCTACAATGAGCAGTTCTTC
.	TRBV18	.	TRBJ2-7	CASSPALAATYEQYF	TGTGCCAGCTCACCAGCACTAGCTGCCACCTACGAGCAGTACTTC
once	TRBV7-9	TRBD2	TRBJ2-1	CASSLARGGRYNEQFF	TGTGCCAGCAGCTTAGCGCGGGGGGGACGGTACAATGAGCAGTTCTTC
.	TRBV7-9	TRBD1	TRBJ1-5	CASSFGQGQGNQPQHF	TGTGCCAGCAGCTTTGGACAGGGCCAGGGGAATCAGCCCCAGCATTTT
.	TRBV7-2	.	TRBJ2-3	CASSLDVNTDTQYF	TGTGCCAGCAGCTTAGATGTCAACACAGATACGCAGTATTTT
.	TRBV2	TRBD1	TRBJ2-7	CASSDLGGRYEQYF	TGTGCCAGCAGTGATCTAGGGGGCAGGTACGAGCAGTACTTC
.	TRBV9	TRBD2	TRBJ2-1	CASSLRLAGGDEQFF	TGTGCCAGCAGCCTCCGACTAGCGGGAGGGGATGAGCAGTTCTTC
.	TRBV6-5	TRBD1	TRBJ1-2	CASRHRGSNYGYTF	TGTGCCAGCCGCCACAGGGGATCTAACTATGGCTACACCTTC
.	TRBV30	.	TRBJ2-2	CAWSVQRPGELFF	TGTGCCTGGAGTGTACAGCGGCCCGGGGAGCTGTTTTTT
.	TRBV11-2	TRBD1	TRBJ2-1	CASSSTGTGVDEQFF	TGTGCCAGCAGCTCAACCGGGACAGGGGTCGATGAGCAGTTCTTC
.	TRBV27	.	TRBJ1-1	CASSLAARGTEAFF	TGTGCCAGCAGTTTAGCCGCAAGGGGGACTGAAGCTTTCTTT
.	TRBV5-1	TRBD2	TRBJ2-3	CASSVGLAGTDTQYF	TGCGCCAGCAGCGTGGGACTAGCGGGCACAGATACGCAGTATTTT
once	TRBV30	.	TRBJ2-7	CAWKQGFDEQYF	TGTGCCTGGAAACAGGGTTTTGACGAGCAGTACTTC
.	TRBV11-1	TRBD1	TRBJ2-5	CASSYRGQETQYF	TGTGCCAGCAGCTACAGGGGGCAAGAGACCCAGTACTTC
once	TRBV18	.	TRBJ1-1	CASSRPELGAFF	TGTGCCAGCTCACGGCCGGAACTAGGAGCTTTCTTT
.	TRBV30	TRBD1	TRBJ1-4	CAWAPGQSTNEKLFF	TGTGCCTGGGCGCCGGGACAGTCAACTAATGAAAAACTGTTTTTT
.	TRBV12-5	TRBD1	TRBJ2-5	CASGPTGTGLETQYF	TGTGCTAGTGGTCCCACAGGGACAGGGCTGGAGACCCAGTACTTC
once	TRBV5-1	TRBD1	TRBJ1-2	CASSLVGQGHYGYTF	TGCGCCAGCAGCTTGGTAGGACAGGGTCACTATGGCTACACCTTC
.	TRBV2	.	TRBJ1-5	CASRYGDQPQHF	TGTGCCAGCAGATACGGGGATCAGCCCCAGCATTTT
.	TRBV6-5	.	TRBJ2-3	CASSYAEATPDTQYF	TGTGCCAGCAGTTACGCTGAGGCAACGCCAGATACGCAGTATTTT
.	TRBV5-6	TRBD1	TRBJ2-7	CASSSDRGHYEQYF	TGTGCCAGCAGCTCAGACAGGGGGCACTACGAGCAGTACTTC